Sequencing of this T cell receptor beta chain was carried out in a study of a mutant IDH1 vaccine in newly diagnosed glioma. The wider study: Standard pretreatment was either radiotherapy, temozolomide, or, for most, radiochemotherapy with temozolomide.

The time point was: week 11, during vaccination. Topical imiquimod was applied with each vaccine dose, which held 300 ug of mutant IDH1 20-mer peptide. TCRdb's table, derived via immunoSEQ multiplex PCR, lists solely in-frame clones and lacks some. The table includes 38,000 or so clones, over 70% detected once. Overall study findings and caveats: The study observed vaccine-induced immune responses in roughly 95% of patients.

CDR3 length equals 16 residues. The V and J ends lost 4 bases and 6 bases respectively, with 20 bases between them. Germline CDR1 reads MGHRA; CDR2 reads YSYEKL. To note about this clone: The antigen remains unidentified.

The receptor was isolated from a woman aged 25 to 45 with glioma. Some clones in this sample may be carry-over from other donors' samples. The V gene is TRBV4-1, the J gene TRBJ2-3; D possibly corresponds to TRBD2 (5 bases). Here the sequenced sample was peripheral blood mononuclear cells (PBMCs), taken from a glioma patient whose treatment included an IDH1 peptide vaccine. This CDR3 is CASSPSTSGLGDTQYF. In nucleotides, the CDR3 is TGCGCCAGCAGCCCTTCCACGAGCGGCCTGGGGGATACGCAGTATTTT.